These 2 T cell receptor beta chains share one sample of origin, sequenced in a study of OX40 agonist ivuxolimab in advanced cancers. Here immunoSEQ multiplex PCR was the method, and the copy in TCRdb shows in-frame clones only, minus some. The table includes about 56,000 clones, approximately 82% detected once. Sequenced here: CD4+ or CD8+ T cells sorted from blood, sampled in a trial of the OX40 agonist ivuxolimab. The receptors originated from an adult with an advanced solid tumor such as melanoma, head and neck, liver or kidney cancer.

This chain links TRBV5-4 with TRBJ1-6, with 8 bases lining up with TRBD1. Germline V lookup: CDR1 SGHNT, CDR2 YYREEE (reference sequence). This CDR3 comprises 15 residues. Losses at the gene ends were 1 base for V and 7 bases for J; bases not matched to a gene: 4. The CDR3 DNA reads TGTGCCAGCAGCTTGAGAGGACAGGGCAATTCACCCCTCCACTTT. It encodes CASSLRGQGNSPLHF.

The chain couples TRBV18 to TRBJ1-2; 9 positions match TRBD1. The CDR3 has 17 residues. Per germline, CDR1 KGHSH and CDR2 LQKENI. After removal of 2 bases from V and 6 bases from J, the junction contained 13 bases not matched to a gene. In DNA, the CDR3 is TGTGCCAGCTCACCATTTACCCCCGGGACAGGGCGGCATGGCTACACCTTC. Its protein product is CASSPFTPGTGRHGYTF.